This T cell receptor (beta chain) appears in the sequencing data of a study of cytomegalovirus exposure and HLA in healthy donors. Overall study results and limits: In a later analysis, TCR beta V- and J-gene trimming showed a link to a missense DCLRE1C variant. Later examination showed HLA-associated TCR beta chains had greater clonal expansion than equally common others.

A multiplex PCR was run with 60 Vbeta primers and 13 Jbeta primers. Produced via immunoSEQ multiplex PCR; TCRdb's table is partial and in-frame only. The table has roughly 100,000 clones, 75% seen once; the top ten hold under 1.5%. Points on this clone: The antigen remains unidentified.

The receptor comes from a man aged 40-49 years in good health and CMV-seronegative. Sample: PBMCs.

CDR3 loop: CASSLDRFSGNTIYF. The CDR3 region has the DNA TGTGCCAGCAGCCTTGACAGGTTCTCTGGAAACACCATATATTTT. The chain links TRBV7-2 to TRBJ1-3; TRBD1 might be the D (6 bases). The length of the CDR3 is 15 residues. V was pared by 5 bases and J by 0 bases, with 11 bases between. Germline V gene sequence: CDR1 SGHTA, CDR2 FQGNSA.